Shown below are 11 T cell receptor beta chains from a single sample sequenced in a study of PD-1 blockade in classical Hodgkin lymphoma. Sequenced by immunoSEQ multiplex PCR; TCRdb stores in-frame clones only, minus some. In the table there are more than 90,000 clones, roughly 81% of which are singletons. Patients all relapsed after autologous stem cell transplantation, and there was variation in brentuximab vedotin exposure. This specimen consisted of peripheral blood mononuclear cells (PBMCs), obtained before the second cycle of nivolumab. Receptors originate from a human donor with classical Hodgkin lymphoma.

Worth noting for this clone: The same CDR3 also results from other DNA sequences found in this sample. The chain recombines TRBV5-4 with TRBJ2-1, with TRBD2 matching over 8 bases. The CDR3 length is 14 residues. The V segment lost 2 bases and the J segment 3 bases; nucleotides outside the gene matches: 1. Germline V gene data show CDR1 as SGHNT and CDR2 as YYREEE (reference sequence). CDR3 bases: TGTGCCAGCAGCTTTCTAGCGGGCTACAATGAGCAGTTCTTC. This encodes CASSFLAGYNEQFF.

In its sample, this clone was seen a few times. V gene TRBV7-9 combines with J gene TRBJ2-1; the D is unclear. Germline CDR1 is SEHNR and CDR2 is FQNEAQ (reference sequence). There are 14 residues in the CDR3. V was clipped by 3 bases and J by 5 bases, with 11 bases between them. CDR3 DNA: TGTGCCAGCAGCTTCGTGGCGACGGACAATGAGCAGTTCTTC. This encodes CASSFVATDNEQFF. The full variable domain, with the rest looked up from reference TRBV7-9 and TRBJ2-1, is DTGVSQNPRHKITKRGQNVTFRCDPISEHNRLYWYRQTLGQGPEFLTYFQNEAQLEKSRLLSDRFSAERPKGSFSTLEIQRTEQGDSAMYLCASSFVATDNEQFFGPGTRLTVL.

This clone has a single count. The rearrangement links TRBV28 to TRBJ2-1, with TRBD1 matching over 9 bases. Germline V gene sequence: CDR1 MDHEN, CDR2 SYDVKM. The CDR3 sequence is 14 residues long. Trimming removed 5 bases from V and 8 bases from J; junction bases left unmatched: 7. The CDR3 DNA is TGTGCCAGCAGTGAGCCGGGACAGGGATATGAGCAGTTCTTC. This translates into CASSEPGQGYEQFF.

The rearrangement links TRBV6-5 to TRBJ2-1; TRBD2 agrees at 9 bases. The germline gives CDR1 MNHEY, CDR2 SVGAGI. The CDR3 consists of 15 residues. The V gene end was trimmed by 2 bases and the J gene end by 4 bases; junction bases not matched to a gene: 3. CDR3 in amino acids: CASSYGSGGYNEQFF. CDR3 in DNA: TGTGCCAGCAGTTACGGTAGCGGGGGTTACAATGAGCAGTTCTTC.

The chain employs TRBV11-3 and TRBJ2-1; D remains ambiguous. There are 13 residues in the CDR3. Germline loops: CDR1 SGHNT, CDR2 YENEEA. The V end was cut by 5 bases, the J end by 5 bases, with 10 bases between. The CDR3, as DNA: TGTGCCAGCAGCGGCGACACAAACAATGAGCAGTTCTTC. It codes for CASSGDTNNEQFF.

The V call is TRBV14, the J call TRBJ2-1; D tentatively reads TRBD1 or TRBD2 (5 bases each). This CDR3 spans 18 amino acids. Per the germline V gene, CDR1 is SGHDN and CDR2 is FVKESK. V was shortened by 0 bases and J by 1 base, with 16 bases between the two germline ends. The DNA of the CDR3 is TGTGCCAGCAGCCAAGATGTCCCAACTAGGGGATCCTACAATGAGCAGTTCTTC. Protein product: CASSQDVPTRGSYNEQFF. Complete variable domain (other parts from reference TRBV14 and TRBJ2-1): EAGVTQFPSHSVIEKGQTVTLRCDPISGHDNLYWYRRVMGKEIKFLLHFVKESKQDESGMPNNRFLAERTGGTYSTLKVQPAELEDSGVYFCASSQDVPTRGSYNEQFFGPGTRLTVL.

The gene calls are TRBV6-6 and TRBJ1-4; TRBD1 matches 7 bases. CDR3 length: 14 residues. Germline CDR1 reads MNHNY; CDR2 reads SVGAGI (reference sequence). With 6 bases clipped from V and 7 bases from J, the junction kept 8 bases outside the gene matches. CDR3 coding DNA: TGTGCCAGCAGAGACAGGGCGGGCGGTGAAAAACTGTTTTTT. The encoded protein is CASRDRAGGEKLFF.

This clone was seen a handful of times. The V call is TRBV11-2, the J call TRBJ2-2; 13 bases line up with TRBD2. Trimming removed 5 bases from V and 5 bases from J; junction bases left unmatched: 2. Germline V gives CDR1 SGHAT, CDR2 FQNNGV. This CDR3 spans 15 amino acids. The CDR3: CASSRLAGGTGELFF. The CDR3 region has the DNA TGTGCCAGCAGCCGACTAGCGGGAGGTACCGGGGAGCTGTTTTTT.

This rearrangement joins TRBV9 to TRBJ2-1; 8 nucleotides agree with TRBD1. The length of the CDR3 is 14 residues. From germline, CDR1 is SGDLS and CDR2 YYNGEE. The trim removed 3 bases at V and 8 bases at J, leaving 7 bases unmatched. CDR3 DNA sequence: TGTGCCAGCAGCGCCGGACAGGGAGTCTATGAGCAGTTCTTC. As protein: CASSAGQGVYEQFF.

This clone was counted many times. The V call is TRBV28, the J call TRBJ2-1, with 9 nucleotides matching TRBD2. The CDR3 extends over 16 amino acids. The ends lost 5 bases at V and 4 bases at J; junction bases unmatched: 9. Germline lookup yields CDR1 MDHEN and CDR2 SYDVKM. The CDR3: CASSLQTSGPYNEQFF. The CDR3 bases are TGTGCCAGCAGTCTACAGACTAGCGGACCTTACAATGAGCAGTTCTTC.

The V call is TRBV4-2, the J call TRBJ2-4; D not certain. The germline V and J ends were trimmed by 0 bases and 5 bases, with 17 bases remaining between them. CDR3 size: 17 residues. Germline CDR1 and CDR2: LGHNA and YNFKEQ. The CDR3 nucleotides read TGTGCCAGCAGCCAAGATCGTTTCCGGCTAGAGCAAAACATTCAGTACTTC. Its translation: CASSQDRFRLEQNIQYF.